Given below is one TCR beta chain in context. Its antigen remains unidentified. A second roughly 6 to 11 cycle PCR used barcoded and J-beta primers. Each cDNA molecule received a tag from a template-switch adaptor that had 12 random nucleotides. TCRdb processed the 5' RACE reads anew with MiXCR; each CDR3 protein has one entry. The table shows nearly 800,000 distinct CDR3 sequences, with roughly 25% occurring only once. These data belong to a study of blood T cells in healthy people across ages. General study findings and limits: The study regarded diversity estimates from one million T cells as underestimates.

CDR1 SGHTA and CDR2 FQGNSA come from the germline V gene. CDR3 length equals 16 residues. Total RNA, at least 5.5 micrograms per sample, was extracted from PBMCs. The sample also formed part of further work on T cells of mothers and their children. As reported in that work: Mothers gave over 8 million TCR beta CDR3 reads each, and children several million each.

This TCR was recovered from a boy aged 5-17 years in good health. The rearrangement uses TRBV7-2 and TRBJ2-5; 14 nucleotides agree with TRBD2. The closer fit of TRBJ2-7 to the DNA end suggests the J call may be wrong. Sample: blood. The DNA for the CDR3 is TGTGCCAGCAGCTCTTGGACTAGCGGGAGGCTGGTCGAGCAGTACTTC. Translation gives CASSSWTSGRLVEQYF.